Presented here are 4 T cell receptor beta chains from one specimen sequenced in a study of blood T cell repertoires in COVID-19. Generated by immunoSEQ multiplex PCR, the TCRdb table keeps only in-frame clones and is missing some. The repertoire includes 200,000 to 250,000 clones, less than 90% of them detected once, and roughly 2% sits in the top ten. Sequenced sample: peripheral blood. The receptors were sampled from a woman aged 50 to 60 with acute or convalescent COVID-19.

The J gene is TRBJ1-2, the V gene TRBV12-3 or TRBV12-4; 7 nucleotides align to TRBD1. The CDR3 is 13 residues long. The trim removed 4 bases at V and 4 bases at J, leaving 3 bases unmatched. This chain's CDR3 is CASSYRGFYGYTF. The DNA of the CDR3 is TGTGCCAGCAGTTACAGGGGCTTCTATGGCTACACCTTC.

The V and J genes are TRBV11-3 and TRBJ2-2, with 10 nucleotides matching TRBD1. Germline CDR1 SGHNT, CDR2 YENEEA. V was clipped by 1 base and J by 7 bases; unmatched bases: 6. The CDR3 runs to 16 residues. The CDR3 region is CASSLGPGQGIGELFF. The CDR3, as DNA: TGTGCCAGCAGCTTAGGCCCGGGACAGGGGATCGGGGAGCTGTTTTTT.

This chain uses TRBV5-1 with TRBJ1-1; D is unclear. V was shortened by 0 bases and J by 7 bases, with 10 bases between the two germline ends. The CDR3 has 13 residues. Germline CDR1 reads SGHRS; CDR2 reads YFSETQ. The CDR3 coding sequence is TGCGCCAGCAGCTTGGCTCCCTCCTATGAAGCTTTCTTT. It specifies CASSLAPSYEAFF. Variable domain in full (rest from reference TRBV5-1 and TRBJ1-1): KAGVTQTPRYLIKTRGQQVTLSCSPISGHRSVSWYQQTPGQGLQFLFEYFSETQRNKGNFPGRFSGRQFSNSRSEMNVSTLELGDSALYLCASSLAPSYEAFFGQGTRLTVV.

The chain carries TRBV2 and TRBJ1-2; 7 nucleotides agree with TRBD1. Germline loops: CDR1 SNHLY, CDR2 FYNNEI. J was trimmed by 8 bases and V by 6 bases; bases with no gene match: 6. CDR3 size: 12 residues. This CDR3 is CASRGGAGGYTF. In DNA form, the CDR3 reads TGTGCCAGCAGAGGGGGCGCGGGCGGCTACACCTTC.